The sequence of this TCR beta chain was determined in a study of T cell responses to AZD1222 COVID-19 vaccine. Study-wide context: Second-dose intervals near 4 or 12 weeks were combined.

Study-level results: Mapped onto spike, vaccine-associated CD4 TCRs spanned it and were dominant at 160-218 and 743-854.

The CDR3 is made up of 16 amino acids. With 2 bases clipped from V and 0 bases from J, the junction kept 4 bases outside the gene matches. Germline-derived CDR1 and CDR2 are MDHEN and SYDVKM. Sequenced by immunoSEQ multiplex PCR; TCRdb stores in-frame clones only, minus some. The repertoire has fewer than 200,000 clones, 75% to 90% of them found once; the top ten carry 5% to 7.5%. In regard to this clone: Its antigen remains unidentified.

The receptor was derived from an adult in good health. The sequencing used peripheral blood, collected on day 0 of AZD1222 vaccination. The rearrangement uses TRBV28 and TRBJ2-3; 8 bases match TRBD1. The CDR3 DNA reads TGTGCCAGCAGTTTACCGGGACAGGTTAGCACAGATACGCAGTATTTT. Its translation is CASSLPGQVSTDTQYF.